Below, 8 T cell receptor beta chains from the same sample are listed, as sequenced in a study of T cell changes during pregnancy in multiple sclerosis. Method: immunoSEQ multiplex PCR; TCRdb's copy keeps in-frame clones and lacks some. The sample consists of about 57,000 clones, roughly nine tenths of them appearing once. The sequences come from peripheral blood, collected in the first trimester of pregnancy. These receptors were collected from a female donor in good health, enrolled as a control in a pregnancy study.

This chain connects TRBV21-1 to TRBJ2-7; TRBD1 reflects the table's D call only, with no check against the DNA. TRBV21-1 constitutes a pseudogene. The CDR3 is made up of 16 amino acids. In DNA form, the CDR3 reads TGTGCCAGCAGCAAAGACGGGACAGGGGAGACGTACGAGCAGTACTTC. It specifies CASSKDGTGETYEQYF.

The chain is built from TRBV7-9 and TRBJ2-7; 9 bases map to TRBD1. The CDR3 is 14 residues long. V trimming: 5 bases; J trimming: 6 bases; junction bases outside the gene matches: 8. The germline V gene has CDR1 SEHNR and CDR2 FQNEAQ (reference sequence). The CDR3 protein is CASSPQGASGEQYF. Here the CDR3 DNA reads TGTGCCAGCAGCCCACAGGGGGCATCTGGCGAGCAGTACTTC.

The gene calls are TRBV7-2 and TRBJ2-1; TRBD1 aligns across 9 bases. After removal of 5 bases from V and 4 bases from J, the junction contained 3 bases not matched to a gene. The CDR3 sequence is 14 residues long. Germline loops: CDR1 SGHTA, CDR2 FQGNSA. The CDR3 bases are TGTGCCAGCAGCCGCGGACAGGGGTACAATGAGCAGTTCTTC. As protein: CASSRGQGYNEQFF.

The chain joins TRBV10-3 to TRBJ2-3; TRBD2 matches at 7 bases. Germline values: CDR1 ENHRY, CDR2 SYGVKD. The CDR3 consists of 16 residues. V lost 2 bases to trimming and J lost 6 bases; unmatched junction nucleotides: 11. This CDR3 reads CAISEGTSDRADTQYF. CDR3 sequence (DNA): TGTGCCATCAGTGAGGGTACTAGCGACCGCGCTGATACGCAGTATTTT.

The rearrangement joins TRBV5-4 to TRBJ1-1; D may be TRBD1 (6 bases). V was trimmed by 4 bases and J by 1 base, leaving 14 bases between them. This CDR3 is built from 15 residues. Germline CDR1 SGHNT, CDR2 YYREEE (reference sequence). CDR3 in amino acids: CASSLNPGQNTEAFF. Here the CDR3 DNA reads TGTGCCAGCAGCCTGAACCCGGGACAGAACACTGAAGCTTTCTTT.

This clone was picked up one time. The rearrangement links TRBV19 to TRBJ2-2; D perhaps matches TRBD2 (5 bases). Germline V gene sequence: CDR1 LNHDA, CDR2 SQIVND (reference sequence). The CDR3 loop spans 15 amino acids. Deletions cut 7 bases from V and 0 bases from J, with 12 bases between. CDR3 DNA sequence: TGTGCCAGTAAGGAGCCGGGATCGAACACCGGGGAGCTGTTTTTT. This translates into CASKEPGSNTGELFF.

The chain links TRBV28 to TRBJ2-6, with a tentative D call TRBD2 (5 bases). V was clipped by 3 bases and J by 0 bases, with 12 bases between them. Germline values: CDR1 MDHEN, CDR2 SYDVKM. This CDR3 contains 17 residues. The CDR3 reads CASSFELVLSGANVLTF. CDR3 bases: TGTGCCAGCAGTTTTGAACTAGTACTCTCTGGGGCCAACGTCCTGACTTTC.

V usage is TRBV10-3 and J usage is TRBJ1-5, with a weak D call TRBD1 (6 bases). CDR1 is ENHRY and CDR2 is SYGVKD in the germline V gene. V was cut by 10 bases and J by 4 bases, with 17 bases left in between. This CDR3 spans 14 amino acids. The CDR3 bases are TGTGCCACGAACAGGGCCCCAGAAAATCAGCCCCAGCATTTT. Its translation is CATNRAPENQPQHF.